This TCR beta chain was identified during a study of blood T cell repertoires in COVID-19. As processed by the authors: It was from reference gene primer amplification that nucleated cell counts were estimated. The repertoire was sequenced with immunoSEQ multiplex PCR; TCRdb's copy has only in-frame clones and lacks some. V and J calls plus clone size are reproduced from that table; the DNA served to infer D and trimming. The profile shows about 100,000 clones, about 90% of them singletons. Germline V gives CDR1 KGHSH, CDR2 LQKENI. The CDR3 contains 16 residues. V lost 4 bases, J lost 3 bases, and 12 bases stayed unmatched.

This chain uses TRBV18 with TRBJ2-7; the match to TRBD1 covers 7 bases. This sequence originates from a man aged 25 to 40 in a cohort sampled during active COVID-19. The sequenced sample was peripheral blood. CDR3 sequence (DNA): TGTGCCAGCTCACTAATCGTTAGGGACAGACTCTACGAGCAGTACTTC. This translates into CASSLIVRDRLYEQYF.